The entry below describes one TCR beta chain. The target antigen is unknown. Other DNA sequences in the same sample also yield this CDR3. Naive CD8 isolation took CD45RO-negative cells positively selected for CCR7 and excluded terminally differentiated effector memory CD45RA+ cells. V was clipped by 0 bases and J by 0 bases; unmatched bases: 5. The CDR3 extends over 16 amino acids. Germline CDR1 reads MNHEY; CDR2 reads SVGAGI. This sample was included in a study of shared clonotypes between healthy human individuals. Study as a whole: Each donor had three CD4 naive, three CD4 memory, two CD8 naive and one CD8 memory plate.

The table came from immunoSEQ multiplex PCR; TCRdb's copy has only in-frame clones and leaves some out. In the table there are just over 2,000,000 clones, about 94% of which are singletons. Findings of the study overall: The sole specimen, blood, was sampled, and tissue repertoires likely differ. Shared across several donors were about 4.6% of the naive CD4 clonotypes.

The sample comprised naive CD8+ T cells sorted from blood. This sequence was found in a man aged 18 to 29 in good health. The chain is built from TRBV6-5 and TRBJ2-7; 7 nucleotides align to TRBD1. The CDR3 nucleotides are TGTGCCAGCAGTTACTCCACAGGGGAAAGCTCCTACGAGCAGTACTTC. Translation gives CASSYSTGESSYEQYF.